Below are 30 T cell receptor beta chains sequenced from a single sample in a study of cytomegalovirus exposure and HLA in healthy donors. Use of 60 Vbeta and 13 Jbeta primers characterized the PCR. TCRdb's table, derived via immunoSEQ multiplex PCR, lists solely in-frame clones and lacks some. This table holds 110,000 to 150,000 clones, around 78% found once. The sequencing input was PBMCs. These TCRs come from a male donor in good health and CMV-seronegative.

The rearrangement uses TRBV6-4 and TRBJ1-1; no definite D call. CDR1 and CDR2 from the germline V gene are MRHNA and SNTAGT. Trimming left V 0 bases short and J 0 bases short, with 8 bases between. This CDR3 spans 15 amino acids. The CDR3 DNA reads TGTGCCAGCAGTGACTCGCTAGCCATGAACACTGAAGCTTTCTTT. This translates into CASSDSLAMNTEAFF.

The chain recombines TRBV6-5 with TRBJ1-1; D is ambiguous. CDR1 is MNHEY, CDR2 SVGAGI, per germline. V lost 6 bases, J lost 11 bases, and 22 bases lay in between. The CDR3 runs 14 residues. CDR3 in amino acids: CASSHPGDGRPAFF. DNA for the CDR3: TGTGCCAGCAGCCATCCAGGCGACGGTCGCCCGGCTTTCTTT.

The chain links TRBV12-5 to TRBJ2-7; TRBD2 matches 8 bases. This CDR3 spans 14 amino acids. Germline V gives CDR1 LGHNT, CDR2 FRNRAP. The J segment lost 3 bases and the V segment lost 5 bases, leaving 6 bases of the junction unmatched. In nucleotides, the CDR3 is TGTGCTAGTGGTAAGGGACTAGACAGCTACGAGCAGTACTTC. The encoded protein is CASGKGLDSYEQYF. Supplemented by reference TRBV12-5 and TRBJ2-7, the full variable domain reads DARVTQTPRHKVTEMGQEVTMRCQPILGHNTVFWYRQTMMQGLELLAYFRNRAPLDDSGMPKDRFSAEMPDATLATLKIQPSEPRDSAVYFCASGKGLDSYEQYFGPGTRLTVT.

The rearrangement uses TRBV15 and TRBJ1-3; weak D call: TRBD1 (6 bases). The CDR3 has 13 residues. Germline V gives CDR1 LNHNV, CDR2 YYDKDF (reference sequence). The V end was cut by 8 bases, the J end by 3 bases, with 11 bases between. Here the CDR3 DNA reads TGTGCCACCTCGACAGGAGATGGAAACACCATATATTTT. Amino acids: CATSTGDGNTIYF. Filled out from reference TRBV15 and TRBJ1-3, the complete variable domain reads DAMVIQNPRYQVTQFGKPVTLSCSQTLNHNVMYWYQQKSSQAPKLLFHYYDKDFNNEADTPDNFQSRRPNTSFCFLDIRSPGLGDTAMYLCATSTGDGNTIYFGEGSWLTVV.

The CDR3 reads CASMPGVTEAFF. CDR3 bases: TGTGCCAGCATGCCAGGGGTTACTGAAGCTTTCTTT. The chain couples TRBV2 to TRBJ1-1; D perhaps matches TRBD1 (6 bases). This CDR3 comprises 12 residues. V lost 7 bases and J lost 5, with 11 bases in between. The germline CDR1 and CDR2 sequences are SNHLY and FYNNEI.

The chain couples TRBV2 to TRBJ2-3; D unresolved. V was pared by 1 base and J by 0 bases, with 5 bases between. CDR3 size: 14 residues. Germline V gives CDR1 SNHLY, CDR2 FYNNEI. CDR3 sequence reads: CASSEGPSTDTQYF. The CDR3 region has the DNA TGTGCCAGCAGTGAAGGTCCTAGCACAGATACGCAGTATTTT.

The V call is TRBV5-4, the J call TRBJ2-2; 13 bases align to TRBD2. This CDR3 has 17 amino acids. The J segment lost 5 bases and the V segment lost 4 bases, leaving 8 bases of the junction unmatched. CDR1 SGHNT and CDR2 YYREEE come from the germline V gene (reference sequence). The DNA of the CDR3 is TGTGCCAGCAGCCTGCCCGGGACTAGCGGGAAAACCGGGGAGCTGTTTTTT. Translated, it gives CASSLPGTSGKTGELFF.

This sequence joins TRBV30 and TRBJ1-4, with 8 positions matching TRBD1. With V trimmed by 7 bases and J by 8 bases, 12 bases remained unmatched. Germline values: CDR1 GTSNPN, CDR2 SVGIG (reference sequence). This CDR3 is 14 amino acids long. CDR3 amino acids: CAYLAQGAREKLFF. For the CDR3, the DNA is TGTGCCTACCTGGCCCAGGGGGCGCGGGAAAAACTGTTTTTT.

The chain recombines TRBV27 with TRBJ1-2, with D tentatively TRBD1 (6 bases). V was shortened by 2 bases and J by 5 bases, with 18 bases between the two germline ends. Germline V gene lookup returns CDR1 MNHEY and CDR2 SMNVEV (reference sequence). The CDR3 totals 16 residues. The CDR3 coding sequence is TGTGCCAGCAGTTTAACCCCGACAGGTGTTACGTATGGCTACACCTTC. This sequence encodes CASSLTPTGVTYGYTF.

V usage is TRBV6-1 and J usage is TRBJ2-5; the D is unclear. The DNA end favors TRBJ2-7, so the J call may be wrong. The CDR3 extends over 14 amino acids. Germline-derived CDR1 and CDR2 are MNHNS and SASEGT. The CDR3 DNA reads TGTGCCAGCAGTGATTTGGGTGCGGTCTACGAGCAGTACTTC. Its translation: CASSDLGAVYEQYF.

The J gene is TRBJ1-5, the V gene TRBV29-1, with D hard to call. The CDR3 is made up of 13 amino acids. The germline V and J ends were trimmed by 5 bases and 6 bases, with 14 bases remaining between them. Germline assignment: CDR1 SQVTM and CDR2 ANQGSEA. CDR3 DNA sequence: TGCAGCGTTTTAGCGGTAGTCGGTCAGCCCCAGCATTTT. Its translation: CSVLAVVGQPQHF.

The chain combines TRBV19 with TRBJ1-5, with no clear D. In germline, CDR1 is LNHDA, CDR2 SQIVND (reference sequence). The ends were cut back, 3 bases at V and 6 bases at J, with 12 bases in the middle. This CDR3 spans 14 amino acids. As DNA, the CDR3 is TGTGCCAGTAGTATTCCCGGGTTTGGTCAGCCCCAGCATTTT. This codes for CASSIPGFGQPQHF.

The CDR3: CASRRPGQGYLNEQFF. CDR3 DNA sequence: TGTGCCAGCAGGCGCCCGGGACAGGGGTATCTCAATGAGCAGTTCTTC. This sequence joins TRBV7-2 and TRBJ2-1, with TRBD1 matching 10 bases. The CDR3 is made up of 16 amino acids. V trimming: 6 bases; J trimming: 6 bases; junction bases outside the gene matches: 11. CDR1 and CDR2 from the germline V gene are SGHTA and FQGNSA.

CDR3 in amino acids: CASSDPREDSNQPQHF. CDR3 sequence (DNA): TGTGCCAGCAGTGATCCCAGGGAGGATAGCAATCAGCCCCAGCATTTT. V gene TRBV25-1 combines with J gene TRBJ1-5; the D gene is possibly TRBD1 (5 bases). Germline V lookup: CDR1 MGHDK, CDR2 SYGVNS. V dropped 3 bases and J dropped 0 bases, with 12 bases sitting between them. The CDR3 covers 16 residues.

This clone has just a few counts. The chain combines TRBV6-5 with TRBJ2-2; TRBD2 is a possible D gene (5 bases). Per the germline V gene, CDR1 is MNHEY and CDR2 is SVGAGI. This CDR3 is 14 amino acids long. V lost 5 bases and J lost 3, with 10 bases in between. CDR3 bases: TGTGCCAGCAGTGATGGGCGGGACACCGGGGAGCTGTTTTTT. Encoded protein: CASSDGRDTGELFF.

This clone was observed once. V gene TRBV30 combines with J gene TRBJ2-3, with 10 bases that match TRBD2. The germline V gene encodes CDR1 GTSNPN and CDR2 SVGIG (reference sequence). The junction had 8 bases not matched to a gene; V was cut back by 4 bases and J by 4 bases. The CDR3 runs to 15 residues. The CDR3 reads CAWTPSGSRADTQYF. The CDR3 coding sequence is TGTGCCTGGACCCCTAGCGGGAGTCGGGCAGATACGCAGTATTTT. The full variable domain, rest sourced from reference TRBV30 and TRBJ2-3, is SQTIHQWPATLVQPVGSPLSLECTVEGTSNPNLYWYRQAAGRGLQLLFYSVGIGQISSEVPQNLSASRPQDRQFILSSKKLLLSDSGFYLCAWTPSGSRADTQYFGPGTRLTVL.

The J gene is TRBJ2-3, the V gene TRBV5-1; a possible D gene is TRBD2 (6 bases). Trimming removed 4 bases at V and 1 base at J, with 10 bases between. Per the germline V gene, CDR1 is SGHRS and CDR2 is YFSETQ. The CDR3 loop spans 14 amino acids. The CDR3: CASSPVAGTDTQYF. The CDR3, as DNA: TGCGCCAGCAGCCCCGTAGCGGGCACAGATACGCAGTATTTT.

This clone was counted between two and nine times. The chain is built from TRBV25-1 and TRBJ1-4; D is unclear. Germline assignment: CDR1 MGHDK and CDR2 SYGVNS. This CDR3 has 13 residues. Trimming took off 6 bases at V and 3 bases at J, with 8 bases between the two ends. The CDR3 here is CASREGSNEKLFF. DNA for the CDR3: TGTGCCAGCAGGGAGGGATCTAATGAAAAACTGTTTTTT.

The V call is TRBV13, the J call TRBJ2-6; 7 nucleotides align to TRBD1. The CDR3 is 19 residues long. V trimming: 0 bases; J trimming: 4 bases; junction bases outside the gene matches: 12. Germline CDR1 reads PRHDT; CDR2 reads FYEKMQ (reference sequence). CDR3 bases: TGTGCCAGCAGCTTAGGTCAAGGGGGCGATTCGTCAGGGGCCAACGTCCTGACTTTC. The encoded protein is CASSLGQGGDSSGANVLTF. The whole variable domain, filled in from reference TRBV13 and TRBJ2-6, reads AAGVIQSPRHLIKEKRETATLKCYPIPRHDTVYWYQQGPGQDPQFLISFYEKMQSDKGSIPDRFSAQQFSDYHSELNMSSLELGDSALYFCASSLGQGGDSSGANVLTFGAGSRLTVL.

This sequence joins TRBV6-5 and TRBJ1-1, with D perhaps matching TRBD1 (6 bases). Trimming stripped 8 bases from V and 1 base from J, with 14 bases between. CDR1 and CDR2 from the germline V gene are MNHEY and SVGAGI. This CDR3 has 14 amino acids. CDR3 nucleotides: TGTGCCAGCGAAAGGGGACAACCGAACACTGAAGCTTTCTTT. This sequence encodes CASERGQPNTEAFF.

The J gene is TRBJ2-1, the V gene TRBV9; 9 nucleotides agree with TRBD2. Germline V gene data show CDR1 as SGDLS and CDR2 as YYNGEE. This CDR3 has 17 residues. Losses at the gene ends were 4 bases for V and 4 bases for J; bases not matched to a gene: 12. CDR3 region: CASSYSLGGGVYNEQFF. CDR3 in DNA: TGTGCCAGCAGCTACTCTCTCGGCGGGGGGGTATACAATGAGCAGTTCTTC.

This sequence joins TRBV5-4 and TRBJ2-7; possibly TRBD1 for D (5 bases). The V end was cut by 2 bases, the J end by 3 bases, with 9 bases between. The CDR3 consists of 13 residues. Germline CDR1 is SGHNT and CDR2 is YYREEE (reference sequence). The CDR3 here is CASSFQGSYEQYF. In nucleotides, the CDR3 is TGTGCCAGCAGCTTCCAGGGAAGCTACGAGCAGTACTTC.

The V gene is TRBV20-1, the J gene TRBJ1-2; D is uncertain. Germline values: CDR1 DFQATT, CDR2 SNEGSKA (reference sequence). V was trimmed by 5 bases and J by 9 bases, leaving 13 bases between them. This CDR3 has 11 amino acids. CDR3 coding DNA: TGCAGTGCTCCACGGGTCCCGAGCTACACCTTC. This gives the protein CSAPRVPSYTF.

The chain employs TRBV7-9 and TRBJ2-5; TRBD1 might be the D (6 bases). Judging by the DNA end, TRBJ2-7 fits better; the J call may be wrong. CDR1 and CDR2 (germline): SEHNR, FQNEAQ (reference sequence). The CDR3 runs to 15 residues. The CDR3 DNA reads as TGTGCCAGCAGCTCACGGACAGTGAGACCCTACGAGCAGTACTTC. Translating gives CASSSRTVRPYEQYF.

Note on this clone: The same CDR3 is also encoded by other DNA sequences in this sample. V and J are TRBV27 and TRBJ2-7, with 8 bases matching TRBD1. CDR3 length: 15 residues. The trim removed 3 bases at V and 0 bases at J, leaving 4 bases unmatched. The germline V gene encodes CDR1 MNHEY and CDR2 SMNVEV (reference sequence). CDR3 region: CASSLRTGSSYEQYF. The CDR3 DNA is TGTGCCAGCAGTTTGCGGACAGGGAGCTCCTACGAGCAGTACTTC.

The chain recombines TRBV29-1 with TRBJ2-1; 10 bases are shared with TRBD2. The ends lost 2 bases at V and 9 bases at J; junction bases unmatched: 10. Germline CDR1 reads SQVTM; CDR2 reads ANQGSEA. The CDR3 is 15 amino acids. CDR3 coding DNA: TGCAGCGTTGAATCCGCTAGCGGGAGAAGGGGTGAGCAGTTCTTC. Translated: CSVESASGRRGEQFF.

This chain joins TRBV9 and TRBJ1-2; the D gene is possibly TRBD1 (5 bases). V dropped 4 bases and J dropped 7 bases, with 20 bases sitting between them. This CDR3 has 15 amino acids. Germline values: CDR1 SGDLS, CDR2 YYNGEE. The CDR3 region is CASSPRGSYTGGYTF. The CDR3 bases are TGTGCCAGCAGCCCAAGGGGTAGCTACACGGGTGGCTACACCTTC.

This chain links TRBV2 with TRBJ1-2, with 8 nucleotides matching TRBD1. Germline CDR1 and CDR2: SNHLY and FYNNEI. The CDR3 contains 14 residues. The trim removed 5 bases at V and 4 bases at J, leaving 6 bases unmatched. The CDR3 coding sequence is TGTGCCAGCAGTACGGACAGGGACGCCTATGGCTACACCTTC. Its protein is CASSTDRDAYGYTF.

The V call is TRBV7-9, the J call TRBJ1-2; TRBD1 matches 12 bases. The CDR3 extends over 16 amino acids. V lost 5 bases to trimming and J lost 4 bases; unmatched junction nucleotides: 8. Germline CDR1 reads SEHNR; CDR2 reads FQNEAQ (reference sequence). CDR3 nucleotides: TGTGCCAGCAGCCCTCAGGGACAGGGGGCCGGCTATGGCTACACCTTC. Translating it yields CASSPQGQGAGYGYTF.

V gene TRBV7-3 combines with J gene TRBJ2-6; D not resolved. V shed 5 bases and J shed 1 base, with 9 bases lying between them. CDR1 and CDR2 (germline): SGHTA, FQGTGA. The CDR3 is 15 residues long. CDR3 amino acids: CASSQRRSGANVLTF. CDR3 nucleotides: TGTGCCAGCAGCCAACGCAGGTCTGGGGCCAACGTCCTGACTTTC.